This is a list of T cell receptor beta chains from one sample in a study of OX40 agonist ivuxolimab in advanced cancers. Repertoires were generated with immunoSEQ multiplex PCR, while TCRdb's copy carries only in-frame clones and drops some. This table has some 95,000 clones, around 92% appearing once. Sample: CD4+ or CD8+ T cells sorted from blood, taken in a trial of the OX40 agonist ivuxolimab. The receptors shown here come from an adult with an advanced solid tumor such as melanoma, head and neck, liver or kidney cancer. Each CDR3 is given with its conserved first and last residue. Fields, in order: V gene, clone size, J gene, D gene, CDR3 DNA, CDR3 protein. D genes are given only for firm matches. Only part of the rows carry a size: once, few, many, or a class if the clone is expanded.

TRBV6-5,NA,TRBJ2-1,NA,TGTGCCAGCAGTTACTCAGGACCCCAGTTCTTC,CASSYSGPQFF
TRBV21-1,NA,TRBJ2-2,NA,TGTGCCAGCAGCCCTCATACCGGGGAGCTGTTTTTT,CASSPHTGELFF
TRBV9,NA,TRBJ1-4,TRBD1,TGTGCCAGCAGCGTGTCGGGACAGCTCGAAAAACTGTTTTTT,CASSVSGQLEKLFF
TRBV6-5,NA,TRBJ2-7,NA,TGTGCCAGCAGTTACTCGGGGGGATCCTACGAGCAGTACTTC,CASSYSGGSYEQYF
TRBV4-2,NA,TRBJ2-5,NA,TGTGCCAGCAGCTTTACTGATCAGACCCAGTACTTC,CASSFTDQTQYF
TRBV19,NA,TRBJ2-1,NA,TGTGCCAGTAGTATTAGTGAGACGCGCTACAATGAGCAGTTCTTC,CASSISETRYNEQFF
TRBV5-4,NA,TRBJ1-2,TRBD1,TGTGCCAGCAGCTCCCGGACAGGGGACTATGGCTACACCTTC,CASSSRTGDYGYTF
TRBV9,NA,TRBJ2-3,NA,TGTGCCAGCAGCGTGGGGCCGGGAGATACGCAGTATTTT,CASSVGPGDTQYF
TRBV4-2,NA,TRBJ1-2,NA,TGTGCCAGCAGCCCTAGTTGGGGGCAAGATAACTATGGCTACACCTTC,CASSPSWGQDNYGYTF
TRBV5-1,few,TRBJ1-2,NA,TGCGCCAGCAGCTTGGATGGGCAGGCATATGGCTACACCTTC,CASSLDGQAYGYTF
TRBV25-1,NA,TRBJ2-3,TRBD2,TGTGCCAGCATTATGGGATCTAGCGGATTTACAGATACGCAGTATTTT,CASIMGSSGFTDTQYF
TRBV6-6,NA,TRBJ2-1,TRBD2,TGTGCCGGACGTAGACTAGCGGGAGATCCTGAGCAGTTCTTC,CAGRRLAGDPEQFF